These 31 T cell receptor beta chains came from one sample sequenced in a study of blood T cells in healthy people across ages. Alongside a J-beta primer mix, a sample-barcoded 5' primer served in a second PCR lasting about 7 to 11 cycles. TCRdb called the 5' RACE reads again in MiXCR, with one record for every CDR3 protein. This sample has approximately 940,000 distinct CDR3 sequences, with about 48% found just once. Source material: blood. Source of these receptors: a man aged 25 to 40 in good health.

CDR3 protein: CASSQDSLSGLAGGLQETQYF. CDR3 bases: TGCGCCAGCAGCCAAGATTCCTTGTCGGGACTAGCGGGGGGCCTCCAAGAGACCCAGTACTTC. The chain couples TRBV4-1 to TRBJ2-5, with TRBD2 matching 15 bases. This CDR3 region has 21 residues. Germline lookup yields CDR1 MGHRA and CDR2 YSYEKL. The trim removed 0 bases at V and 1 base at J, leaving 12 bases unmatched.

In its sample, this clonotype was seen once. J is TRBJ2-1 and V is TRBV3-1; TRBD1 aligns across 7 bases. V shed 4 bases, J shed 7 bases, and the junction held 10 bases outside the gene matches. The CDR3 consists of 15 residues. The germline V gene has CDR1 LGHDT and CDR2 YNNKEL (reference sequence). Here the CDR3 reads CASSPTPTQGNEQFF. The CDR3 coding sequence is TGTGCCAGCAGCCCCACCCCTACACAGGGGAATGAGCAGTTCTTC.

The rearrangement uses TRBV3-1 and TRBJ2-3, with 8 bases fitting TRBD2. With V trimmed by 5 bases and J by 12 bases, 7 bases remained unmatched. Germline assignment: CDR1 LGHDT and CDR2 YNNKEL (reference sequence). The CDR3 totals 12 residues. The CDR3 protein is CASSEGLGGQYF. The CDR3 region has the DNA TGTGCCAGCAGCGAGGGACTAGGAGGCCAGTATTTT.

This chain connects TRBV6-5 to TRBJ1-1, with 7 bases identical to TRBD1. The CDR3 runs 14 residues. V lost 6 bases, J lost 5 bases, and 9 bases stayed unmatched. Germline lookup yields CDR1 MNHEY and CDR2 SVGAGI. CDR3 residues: CASSHEGGRTEAFF. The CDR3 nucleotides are TGTGCCAGCAGCCATGAAGGGGGCCGGACTGAAGCTTTCTTT.

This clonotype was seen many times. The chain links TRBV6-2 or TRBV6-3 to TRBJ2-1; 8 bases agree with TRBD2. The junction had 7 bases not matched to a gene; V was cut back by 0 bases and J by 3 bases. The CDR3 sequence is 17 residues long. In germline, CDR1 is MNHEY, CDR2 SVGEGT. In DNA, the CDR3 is TGTGCCAGCAGTTACTCGATTTTAGCGGGGAACTACAATGAGCAGTTCTTC. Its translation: CASSYSILAGNYNEQFF.

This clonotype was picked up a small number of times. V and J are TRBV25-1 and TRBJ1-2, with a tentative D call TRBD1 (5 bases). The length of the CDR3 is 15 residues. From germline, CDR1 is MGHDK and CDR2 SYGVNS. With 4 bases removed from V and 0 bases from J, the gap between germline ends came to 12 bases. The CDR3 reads CASSATGIANYGYTF. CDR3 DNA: TGTGCCAGCAGTGCCACAGGAATAGCTAACTATGGCTACACCTTC.

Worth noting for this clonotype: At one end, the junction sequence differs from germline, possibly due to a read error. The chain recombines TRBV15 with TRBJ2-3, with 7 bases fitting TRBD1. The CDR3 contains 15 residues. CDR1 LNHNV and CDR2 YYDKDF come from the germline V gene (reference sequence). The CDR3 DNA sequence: TGTGCCACCAGCACGACGGGACAGACCACAGATACGCACTATTTT. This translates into CATSTTGQTTDTHYF.

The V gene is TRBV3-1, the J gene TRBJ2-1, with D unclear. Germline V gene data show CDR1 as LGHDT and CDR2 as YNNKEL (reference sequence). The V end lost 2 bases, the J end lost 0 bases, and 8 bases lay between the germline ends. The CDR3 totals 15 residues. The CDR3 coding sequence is TGTGCCAGCAGCCAACAGTCGAGCTCCTACAATGAGCAGTTCTTC. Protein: CASSQQSSSYNEQFF.

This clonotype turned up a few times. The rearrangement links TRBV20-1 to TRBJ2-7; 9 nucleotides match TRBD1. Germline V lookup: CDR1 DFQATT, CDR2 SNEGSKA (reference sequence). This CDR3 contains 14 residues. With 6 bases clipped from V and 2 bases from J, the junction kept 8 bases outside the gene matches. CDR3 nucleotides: TGCAGTGCATCCGGGGACAGGGCGACCTACGAGCAGTACTTC. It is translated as CSASGDRATYEQYF.

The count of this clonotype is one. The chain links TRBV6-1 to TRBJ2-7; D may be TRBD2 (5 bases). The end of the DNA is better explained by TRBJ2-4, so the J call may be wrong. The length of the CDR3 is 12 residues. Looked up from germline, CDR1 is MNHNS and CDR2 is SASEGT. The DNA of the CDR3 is TGTGCCAGCAACCGGGGAAAAAACATTCAGTACTTC. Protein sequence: CASNRGKNIQYF.

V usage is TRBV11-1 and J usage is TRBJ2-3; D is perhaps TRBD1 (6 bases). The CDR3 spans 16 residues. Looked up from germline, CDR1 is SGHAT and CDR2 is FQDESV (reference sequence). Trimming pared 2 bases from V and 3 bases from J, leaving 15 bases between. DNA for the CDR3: TGTGCCAGCAGCTTATTTGGGGACACGGTAACAGATACGCAGTATTTT. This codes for CASSLFGDTVTDTQYF.

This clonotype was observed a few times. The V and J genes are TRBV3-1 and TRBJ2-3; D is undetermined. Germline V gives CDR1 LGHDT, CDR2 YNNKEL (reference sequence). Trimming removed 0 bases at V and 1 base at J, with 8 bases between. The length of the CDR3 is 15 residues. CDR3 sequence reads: CASSQDLTGTDTQYF. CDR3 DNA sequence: TGTGCCAGCAGCCAAGATCTAACAGGCACAGATACGCAGTATTTT.

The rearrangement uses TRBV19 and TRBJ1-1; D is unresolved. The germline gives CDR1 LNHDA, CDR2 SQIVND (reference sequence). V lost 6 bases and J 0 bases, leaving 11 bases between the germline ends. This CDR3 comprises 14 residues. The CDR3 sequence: CASRDARMNTEAFF. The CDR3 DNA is TGTGCCAGTAGAGACGCGAGAATGAACACTGAAGCTTTCTTT. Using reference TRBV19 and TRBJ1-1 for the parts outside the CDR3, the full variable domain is DGGITQSPKYLFRKEGQNVTLSCEQNLNHDAMYWYRQDPGQGLRLIYYSQIVNDFQKGDIAEGYSVSREKKESFPLTVTSAQKNPTAFYLCASRDARMNTEAFFGQGTRLTVV.

CDR3 DNA: TGCGCCAGCAGCCAAGACACGCTGGGGGAGCAGTACTTC. Residues: CASSQDTLGEQYF. This chain uses TRBV4-3 with TRBJ2-7; D gene ambiguous. Germline loops: CDR1 LGHNA, CDR2 YSLEER. This CDR3 is 13 amino acids long. V lost 0 bases to trimming and J lost 7 bases, with 10 bases between them.

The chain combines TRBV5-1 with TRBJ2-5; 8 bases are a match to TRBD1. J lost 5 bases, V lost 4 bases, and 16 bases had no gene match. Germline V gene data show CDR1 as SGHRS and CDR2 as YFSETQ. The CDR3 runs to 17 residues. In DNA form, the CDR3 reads TGCGCCAGCAGCACCGAACAGGGGGGTCTGTTGGTCGAGACCCAGTACTTC. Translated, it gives CASSTEQGGLLVETQYF.

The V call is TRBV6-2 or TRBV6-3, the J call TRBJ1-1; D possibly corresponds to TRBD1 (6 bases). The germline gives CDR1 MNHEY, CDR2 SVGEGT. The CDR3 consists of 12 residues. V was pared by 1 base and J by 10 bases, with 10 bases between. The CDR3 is CASSYLQGTAFF. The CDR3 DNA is TGTGCCAGCAGTTACTTACAGGGAACAGCTTTCTTT.

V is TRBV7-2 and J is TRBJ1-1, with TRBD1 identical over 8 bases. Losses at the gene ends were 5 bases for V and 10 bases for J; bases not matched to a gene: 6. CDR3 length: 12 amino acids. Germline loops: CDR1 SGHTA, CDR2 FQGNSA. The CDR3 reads CASSPIGTGAFF. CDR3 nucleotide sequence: TGTGCCAGCAGCCCGATAGGGACAGGAGCTTTCTTT.

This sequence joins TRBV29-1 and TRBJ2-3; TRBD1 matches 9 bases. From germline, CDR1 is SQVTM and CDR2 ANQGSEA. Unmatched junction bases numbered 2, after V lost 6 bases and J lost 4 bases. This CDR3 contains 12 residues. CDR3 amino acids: CSVRTGADTQYF. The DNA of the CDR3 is TGCAGCGTCCGGACAGGGGCAGATACGCAGTATTTT.

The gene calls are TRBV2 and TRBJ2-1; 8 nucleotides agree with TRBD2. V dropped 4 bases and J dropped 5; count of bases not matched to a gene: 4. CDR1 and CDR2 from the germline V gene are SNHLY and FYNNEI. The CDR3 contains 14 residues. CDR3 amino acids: CASSVEAGDNEQFF. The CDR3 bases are TGTGCCAGCAGTGTAGAAGCGGGGGACAATGAGCAGTTCTTC.

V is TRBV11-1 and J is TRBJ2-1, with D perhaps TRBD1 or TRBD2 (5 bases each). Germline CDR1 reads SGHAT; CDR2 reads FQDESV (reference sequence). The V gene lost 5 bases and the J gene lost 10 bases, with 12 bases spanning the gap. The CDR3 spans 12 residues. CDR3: CASSDTGLEQFF. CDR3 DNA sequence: TGTGCCAGCAGCGACACAGGACTCGAGCAGTTCTTC.

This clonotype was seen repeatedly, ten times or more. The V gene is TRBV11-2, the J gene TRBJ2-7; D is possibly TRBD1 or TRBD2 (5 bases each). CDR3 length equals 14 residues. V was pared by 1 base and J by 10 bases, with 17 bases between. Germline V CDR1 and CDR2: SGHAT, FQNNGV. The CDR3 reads CASSLGARGLDQYF. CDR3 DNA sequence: TGTGCCAGCAGCTTAGGGGCTCGGGGCTTAGATCAGTACTTC.

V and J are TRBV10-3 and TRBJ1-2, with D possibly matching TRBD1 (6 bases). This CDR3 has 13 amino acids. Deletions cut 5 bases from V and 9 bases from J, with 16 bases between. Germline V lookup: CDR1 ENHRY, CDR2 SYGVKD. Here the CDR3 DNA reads TGTGCCATCAGTAGGGGGGCTATAGATAGCTACACCTTC. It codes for CAISRGAIDSYTF.

The CDR3: CASSLTLNSPLHF. CDR3 DNA: TGTGCCAGCAGTTTAACCCTAAATTCACCCCTCCACTTT. The chain links TRBV27 to TRBJ1-6; D is ambiguous. The V and J ends lost 2 bases and 7 bases respectively, with 6 bases between them. This CDR3 is 13 amino acids long. The germline gives CDR1 MNHEY, CDR2 SMNVEV (reference sequence).

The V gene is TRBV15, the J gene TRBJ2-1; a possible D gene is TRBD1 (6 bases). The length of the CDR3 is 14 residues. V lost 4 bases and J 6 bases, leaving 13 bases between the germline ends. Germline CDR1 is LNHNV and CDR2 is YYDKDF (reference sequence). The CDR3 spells CATSTGDTSNEQFF. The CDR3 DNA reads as TGTGCCACCAGCACAGGGGACACCTCCAATGAGCAGTTCTTC.

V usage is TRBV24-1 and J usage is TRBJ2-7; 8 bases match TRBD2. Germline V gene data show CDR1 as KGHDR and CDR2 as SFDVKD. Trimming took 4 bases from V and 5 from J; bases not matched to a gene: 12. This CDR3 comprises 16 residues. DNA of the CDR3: TGTGCCACCAGTGACGCCGCGGGACTAGGTGTTGACGAGCAGTACTTC. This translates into CATSDAAGLGVDEQYF.

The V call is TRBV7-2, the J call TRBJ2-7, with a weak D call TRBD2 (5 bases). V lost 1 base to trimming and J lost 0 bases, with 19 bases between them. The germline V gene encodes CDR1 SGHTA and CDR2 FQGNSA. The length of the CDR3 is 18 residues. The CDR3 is CASSLVLGPVGSSYEQYF. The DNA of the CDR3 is TGTGCCAGCAGCTTAGTTTTGGGTCCCGTTGGGAGCTCCTACGAGCAGTACTTC.

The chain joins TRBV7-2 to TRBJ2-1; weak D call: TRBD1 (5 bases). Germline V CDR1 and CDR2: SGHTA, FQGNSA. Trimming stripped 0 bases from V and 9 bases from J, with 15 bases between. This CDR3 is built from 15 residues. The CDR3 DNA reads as TGTGCCAGCAGCTTAGCGGAGACAGAGGCCACTGAGCAGTTCTTC. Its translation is CASSLAETEATEQFF.

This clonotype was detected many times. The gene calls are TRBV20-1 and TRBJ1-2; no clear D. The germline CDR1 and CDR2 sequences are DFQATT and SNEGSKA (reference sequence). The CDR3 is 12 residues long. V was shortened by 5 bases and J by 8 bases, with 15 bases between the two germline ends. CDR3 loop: CSAAFLGNGYTF. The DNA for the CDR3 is TGCAGTGCTGCGTTCCTAGGAAACGGCTACACCTTC.

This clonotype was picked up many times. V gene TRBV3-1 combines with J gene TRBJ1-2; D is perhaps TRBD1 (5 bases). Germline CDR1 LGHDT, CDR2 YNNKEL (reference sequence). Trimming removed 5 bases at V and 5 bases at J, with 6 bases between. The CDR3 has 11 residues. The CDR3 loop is CASSGGYGYTF. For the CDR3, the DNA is TGTGCCAGCAGCGGGGGGTATGGCTACACCTTC.

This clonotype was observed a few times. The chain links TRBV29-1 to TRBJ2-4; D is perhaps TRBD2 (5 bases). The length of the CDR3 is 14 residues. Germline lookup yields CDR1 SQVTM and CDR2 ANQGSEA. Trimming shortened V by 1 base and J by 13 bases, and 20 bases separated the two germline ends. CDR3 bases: TGCAGCGTTGAAGTGTCGGGGAGTTCGTGGGAGCAGTACTTC. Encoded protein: CSVEVSGSSWEQYF.

CDR3 sequence: CASSGDSRSPNSPLHF. The CDR3 DNA follows: TGTGCCAGCAGTGGGGACTCGCGGAGCCCAAATTCACCCCTCCACTTT. The chain is built from TRBV9 and TRBJ1-6; D possibly corresponds to TRBD1 (5 bases). Trimming stripped 5 bases from V and 7 bases from J, with 19 bases between. The CDR3 contains 16 residues. Germline values: CDR1 SGDLS, CDR2 YYNGEE.